Below, 9 T cell receptor beta chains from the same sample are listed, as sequenced in a study of T cells in Graves' hyperthyroidism and ophthalmopathy. Amplified regions were TCR beta CDR3 sequences from RNA transcripts. The HTBI primer set served for first-round RT-PCR of the TCR CDR3. TCRdb fed the multiplex PCR reads into MiXCR, producing one record per CDR3 protein. Of some 370,000 distinct CDR3 sequences in the sample, about a sixth are singletons; the top ten hold around a third. The sample consisted of blood. Every receptor here comes from a woman in her thirties with Graves' hyperthyroidism that later progressed to Graves' ophthalmopathy.

The chain couples TRBV14 to TRBJ2-1, with 8 bases identical to TRBD2. CDR1 is SGHDN and CDR2 is FVKESK in the germline V gene. The CDR3 extends over 18 amino acids. Trimming cost V 1 base and J 3 bases; bases outside gene matches: 11. The CDR3 sequence: CASSQAGGREYLYNEQFF. CDR3 DNA: TGTGCCAGCAGCCAAGCGGGGGGGCGGGAGTATCTCTACAATGAGCAGTTCTTC.

CDR3 in amino acids: CSVFTGTDEKLFF. The CDR3 coding sequence is TGCAGCGTTTTTACCGGGACGGATGAAAAACTGTTTTTT. The chain joins TRBV29-1 to TRBJ1-4; D is perhaps TRBD1 (5 bases). CDR1 is SQVTM, CDR2 ANQGSEA, per germline. V lost 5 bases to trimming and J lost 6 bases, with 13 bases between them. The CDR3 has 13 residues.

This clonotype appeared many times. The V and J genes are TRBV6-1 and TRBJ2-5; D remains unclear. V was clipped by 7 bases and J by 2 bases, with 11 bases between them. The CDR3 spans 13 residues. CDR1 MNHNS and CDR2 SASEGT come from the germline V gene. CDR3 coding DNA: TGTGCCAGCAACCTACAGAGACAAGAGACCCAGTACTTC. Its protein product is CASNLQRQETQYF.

The sample holds many counts of this clonotype. The genes are TRBV28 and TRBJ2-1; unclear D gene. With 9 bases removed from V and 4 bases from J, the gap between germline ends came to 10 bases. The CDR3 has 12 amino acids. Germline V lookup: CDR1 MDHEN, CDR2 SYDVKM. In DNA form, the CDR3 reads TGTGCCAGTAGCCTGAGATACAATGAGCAGTTCTTC. It encodes CASSLRYNEQFF.

CDR3 bases: TGTGCCAGCAGTTTAAATCGTAGACAGGGGCTGGGAGAGACCCAGTACTTC. Residues: CASSLNRRQGLGETQYF. The J gene is TRBJ2-5, the V gene TRBV28; 8 positions agree with TRBD1. CDR1 and CDR2 (germline): MDHEN, SYDVKM. This CDR3 is 17 amino acids long. The ends lost 2 bases at V and 4 bases at J; junction bases unmatched: 12.

The V and J genes are TRBV6-1 and TRBJ1-5; D not resolved. This CDR3 contains 12 residues. The germline V and J ends were trimmed by 6 bases and 7 bases, with 10 bases remaining between them. Germline values: CDR1 MNHNS, CDR2 SASEGT. The CDR3, as DNA: TGTGCCAGCAGGAGACCCTCACAGCCCCAGCATTTT. Protein: CASRRPSQPQHF.

This clonotype was found many times. This chain uses TRBV10-3 with TRBJ2-5; the match to TRBD2 covers 10 bases. Germline CDR1 ENHRY, CDR2 SYGVKD. The CDR3 runs to 16 residues. The V segment lost 3 bases and the J segment 2 bases; nucleotides outside the gene matches: 6. The chain's CDR3 is CAISDSSGGAQETQYF. As DNA, the CDR3 is TGTGCCATCAGTGATTCTAGCGGGGGAGCTCAAGAGACCCAGTACTTC.

This clonotype was picked up one time. Since a much larger clone is just one base distant, this may be a read error. The chain uses TRBV9 and TRBJ2-3, with 7 bases matching TRBD1. The CDR3 has 15 amino acids. The V gene's germline CDR1 is SGDLS and CDR2 YYNGEE. The CDR3 spells CASSAWGQLTDMQYF. Here the CDR3 DNA reads TGTGCCAGCAGCGCGTGGGGACAGCTCACAGATATGCAGTATTTT.

This clonotype was observed many times. This chain joins TRBV18 and TRBJ2-7; TRBD2 aligns across 9 bases. The germline gives CDR1 KGHSH, CDR2 LQKENI. The V segment lost 6 bases and the J segment 5 bases; nucleotides outside the gene matches: 8. The CDR3 loop spans 14 amino acids. This chain's CDR3 is CASSVGGRDDEQYF. CDR3 DNA sequence: TGTGCCAGCTCGGTGGGCGGGAGGGACGACGAGCAGTACTTC.